What follows are 3 T cell receptor beta chains derived from one specimen sequenced in a study of regulatory T cells in long-lasting Graves disease. Building of the TCR beta libraries involved iRepertoire HTBI primers and Arm-PCR of CDR3 regions. Each CDR3 protein is one row after TCRdb ran MiXCR on the multiplex PCR reads. Among some 330,000 distinct CDR3 sequences listed, approximately 25% were seen once. Described time point: persistent/refractory GD, antithyroid drugs over 5 years with positive TRAb. PBMC RNA served as the TCR library source. Sample: peripheral blood mononuclear cells (PBMCs), taken when the disease was refractory, from a patient treated with antithyroid drugs. These receptors were taken from a middle-aged woman with Graves disease.

The rearrangement uses TRBV4-1 and TRBJ2-3; no reliable D call. CDR3 length equals 15 residues. Germline CDR1 and CDR2: MGHRA and YSYEKL. Trimming took off 0 bases at V and 0 bases at J, with 7 bases between the two ends. The CDR3 DNA is TGCGCCAGCAGCCAAGAGCCCTTTAGCACAGATACGCAGTATTTT. It encodes CASSQEPFSTDTQYF.

This clonotype was observed at least ten times. The gene calls are TRBV2 and TRBJ1-5, with D unresolved. Per germline, CDR1 SNHLY and CDR2 FYNNEI. Trimming removed 6 bases at V and 4 bases at J, with 13 bases between. This CDR3 has 14 residues. CDR3 DNA sequence: TGTGCCAGCAGATTAACGGGGATTAATCAGCCCCAGCATTTT. This translates into CASRLTGINQPQHF.

On this clonotype: Possible read error: a much larger clone is one base away. V is TRBV29-1 and J is TRBJ2-2; 9 bases agree with TRBD1. Germline V gives CDR1 SQVTM, CDR2 ANQGSEA. The CDR3 loop spans 15 amino acids. The CDR3 protein is CSVGFSGTGSGELLF. Here the CDR3 DNA reads TGCAGCGTTGGGTTCTCCGGGACAGGGTCCGGGGAGCTGCTTTTT.